A single sample is the source of the 9 T cell receptor beta chains below, sequenced in a study of T cell responses to AZD1222 COVID-19 vaccine. Generated by immunoSEQ multiplex PCR, the TCRdb table keeps only in-frame clones and is missing some. The sample records around 150,000 clones, approximately 90% being singletons. The sample consisted of peripheral blood, taken 28 days after the second AZD1222 dose. The origin of the receptors is an adult who received the AZD1222 COVID-19 vaccine.

V gene TRBV6-5 combines with J gene TRBJ1-1; 10 bases agree with TRBD1. CDR1 and CDR2 (germline): MNHEY, SVGAGI. The J segment lost 11 bases and the V segment lost 6 bases, leaving 9 bases of the junction unmatched. The CDR3 runs 13 residues. The CDR3 is CASRTGGVGSAFF. The CDR3, as DNA: TGTGCCAGCAGGACAGGGGGCGTCGGTTCGGCTTTCTTT.

The chain employs TRBV11-3 and TRBJ2-1; 9 nucleotides line up with TRBD2. V lost 1 base and J lost 9; bases outside the gene matches: 10. This CDR3 spans 16 amino acids. The germline V gene has CDR1 SGHNT and CDR2 YENEEA. The CDR3 region is CASSLGLAGIRGEQFF. The CDR3 DNA is TGTGCCAGCAGCTTAGGGCTAGCGGGGATCAGGGGTGAGCAGTTCTTC.

This chain uses TRBV6-6 with TRBJ2-7, with D tentatively TRBD2 (5 bases). This CDR3 has 13 amino acids. Trimming removed 7 bases at V and 5 bases at J, with 15 bases between. The germline CDR1 and CDR2 sequences are MNHNY and SVGAGI (reference sequence). The CDR3, as DNA: TGTGCCAGCACAGAGCCGGGGTTCAACGAGCAGTACTTC. Its translation is CASTEPGFNEQYF.

This clone is a singleton in its sample. The CDR3 bases are TGTGCCAGCAGCCCGGGGACACCCAACACTGAAGCTTTCTTT. Protein product: CASSPGTPNTEAFF. The J gene is TRBJ1-1, the V gene TRBV21-1; the table gives TRBD1 as D, unverified against the DNA. TRBV21-1 is a pseudogene locus. CDR3 size: 14 residues.

The J gene is TRBJ1-4, the V gene TRBV19; no reliable D call. V lost 6 bases and J lost 0, with 8 bases in between. CDR1 is LNHDA, CDR2 SQIVND, per germline (reference sequence). The CDR3 is 14 amino acids. The chain's CDR3 is CASSFTATNEKLFF. DNA for the CDR3: TGTGCCAGTAGCTTCACTGCAACTAATGAAAAACTGTTTTTT. Full variable domain (outside the CDR3, taken from reference TRBV19 and TRBJ1-4): DGGITQSPKYLFRKEGQNVTLSCEQNLNHDAMYWYRQDPGQGLRLIYYSQIVNDFQKGDIAEGYSVSREKKESFPLTVTSAQKNPTAFYLCASSFTATNEKLFFGSGTQLSVL.

J is TRBJ1-1 and V is TRBV21-1; the table's D call, TRBD1, has no DNA check behind it. TRBV21-1 is flagged as a pseudogene. The CDR3 length is 13 residues. The CDR3 loop reads CASSKSGCPEAFF. The CDR3 nucleotides read TGTGCCAGCAGCAAGTCAGGGTGCCCTGAAGCTTTCTTT.

The J gene is TRBJ2-2, the V gene TRBV7-9; tentatively, D is TRBD1 (5 bases). Trimming pared 5 bases from V and 4 bases from J, leaving 17 bases between. The length of the CDR3 is 16 residues. Germline loops: CDR1 SEHNR, CDR2 FQNEAQ (reference sequence). CDR3 in DNA: TGTGCCAGCAGCCCAAGGGCCCAGGGTGGCACCGGGGAGCTGTTTTTT. It encodes CASSPRAQGGTGELFF.

This chain joins TRBV30 and TRBJ2-3, with D unclear. The CDR3 is made up of 13 amino acids. CDR1 GTSNPN and CDR2 SVGIG come from the germline V gene (reference sequence). V was clipped by 3 bases and J by 1 base, with 8 bases between them. CDR3 coding DNA: TGTGCCTGGAGAATAAGGGGCACAGATACGCAGTATTTT. This sequence encodes CAWRIRGTDTQYF.

The V and J genes are TRBV6-5 and TRBJ1-2; D is possibly TRBD1 (6 bases). Trimming pared 7 bases from V and 3 bases from J, leaving 12 bases between. The CDR3 spans 13 residues. CDR1 and CDR2 (germline): MNHEY, SVGAGI. The CDR3 DNA follows: TGTGCCAGCATTAGGGGGAAGGACTATGGCTACACCTTC. Amino acid sequence: CASIRGKDYGYTF.